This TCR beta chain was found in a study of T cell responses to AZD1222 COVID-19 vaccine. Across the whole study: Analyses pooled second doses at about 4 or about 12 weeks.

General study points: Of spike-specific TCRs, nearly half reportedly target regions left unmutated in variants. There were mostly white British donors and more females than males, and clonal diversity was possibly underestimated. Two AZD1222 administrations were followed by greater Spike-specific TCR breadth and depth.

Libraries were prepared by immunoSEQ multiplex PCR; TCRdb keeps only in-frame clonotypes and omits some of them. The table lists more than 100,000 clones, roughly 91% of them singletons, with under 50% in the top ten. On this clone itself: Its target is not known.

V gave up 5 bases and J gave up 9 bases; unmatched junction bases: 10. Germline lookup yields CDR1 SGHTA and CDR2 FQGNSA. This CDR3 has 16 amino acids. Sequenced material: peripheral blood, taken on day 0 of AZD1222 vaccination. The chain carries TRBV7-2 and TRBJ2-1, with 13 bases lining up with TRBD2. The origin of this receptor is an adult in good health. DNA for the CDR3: TGTGCCAGCAGCACCAGACTAGCGGGAGGATGGGGTGAGCAGTTCTTC. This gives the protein CASSTRLAGGWGEQFF.